What follows are 20 T cell receptor beta chains derived from one specimen sequenced in a study. TCRdb redid the calling of the RT-PCR reads with MiXCR, one entry per CDR3 protein. Among about 680,000 distinct CDR3 sequences listed, approximately 14% were seen once. The sample comprised memory CD4+ T cells from blood. The receptor source for this set is a female donor in good health, serving as a healthy control.

Only a few counts were recorded for this clonotype. CDR3 bases: TGTGCCAGCAAGCCGGGCCTCTCCACTGAAGCTTTCTTT. Protein product: CASKPGLSTEAFF. The chain is built from TRBV6-2 or TRBV6-3 and TRBJ1-1; D is uncertain. Germline CDR1 MNHEY, CDR2 SVGEGT. This CDR3 contains 13 residues. Between the trimmed V and J ends, which lost 7 bases and 4 bases, there was a span of 13 bases.

This clonotype was counted many times. The chain has TRBV5-6 and TRBJ1-5; D is ambiguous. In germline, CDR1 is SGHDT, CDR2 YYEEEE. Trimming cost V 3 bases and J 0 bases, with 7 bases left between them. The CDR3 covers 14 residues. CDR3 sequence reads: CASSWRDSNQPQHF. The DNA of the CDR3 is TGTGCCAGCAGCTGGAGGGATAGCAATCAGCCCCAGCATTTT.

The gene calls are TRBV7-8 and TRBJ2-7; 10 bases agree with TRBD1. The germline V gene has CDR1 SGHVS and CDR2 FQNEAQ. With 4 bases clipped from V and 3 bases from J, the junction kept 6 bases outside the gene matches. The CDR3 has 15 amino acids. The chain's CDR3 is CASSYGRDRGYEQYF. The CDR3 DNA sequence: TGTGCCAGCAGCTATGGAAGGGACAGGGGCTACGAGCAGTACTTC. Full variable domain (missing parts from reference TRBV7-8 and TRBJ2-7): GAGVSQSPRYKVAKRGQDVALRCDPISGHVSLFWYQQALGQGPEFLTYFQNEAQLDKSGLPSDRFFAERPEGSVSTLKIQRTQQEDSAVYLCASSYGRDRGYEQYFGPGTRLTVT.

The rearrangement joins TRBV11-2 to TRBJ1-1; weak D call: TRBD1 (6 bases). The V end was cut by 3 bases, the J end by 5 bases, with 10 bases between. There are 13 residues in the CDR3. Germline V CDR1 and CDR2: SGHAT, FQNNGV. CDR3 loop: CASSFAGETEAFF. CDR3 in DNA: TGTGCCAGCAGCTTTGCAGGGGAGACTGAAGCTTTCTTT. The complete variable domain, with remaining parts taken from reference TRBV11-2 and TRBJ1-1, reads EAGVAQSPRYKIIEKRQSVAFWCNPISGHATLYWYQQILGQGPKLLIQFQNNGVVDDSQLPKDRFSAERLKGVDSTLKIQPAKLEDSAVYLCASSFAGETEAFFGQGTRLTVV.

The chain is built from TRBV3-1 and TRBJ1-3; 9 positions agree with TRBD1. Germline V gene lookup returns CDR1 LGHDT and CDR2 YNNKEL (reference sequence). V trimming: 8 bases; J trimming: 4 bases; junction bases outside the gene matches: 9. The CDR3 has 15 amino acids. CDR3 in amino acids: CASGRGGTGGNTIYF. The DNA of the CDR3 is TGTGCCAGCGGCCGGGGGGGGACAGGGGGAAACACCATATATTTT.

This chain links TRBV11-2 with TRBJ2-1; maybe TRBD2 (7 bases). CDR1 is SGHAT, CDR2 FQNNGV, per germline. V was shortened by 9 bases and J by 2 bases, with 17 bases between the two germline ends. CDR3 length: 15 residues. The CDR3 is CASIGGGGTYNEQFF. The CDR3 nucleotides are TGTGCCAGTATCGGAGGGGGGGGCACCTACAATGAGCAGTTCTTC.

The genes are TRBV15 and TRBJ2-7; D uncertain. The V gene lost 1 base and the J gene lost 3 bases, with 4 bases spanning the gap. This CDR3 has 12 residues. From germline, CDR1 is LNHNV and CDR2 YYDKDF (reference sequence). The CDR3 loop reads CATSRVGYEQYF. The CDR3 DNA sequence: TGTGCCACCAGCAGAGTTGGCTACGAGCAGTACTTC.

The rearrangement joins TRBV7-9 to TRBJ2-1; no definite D call. Trimming took 2 bases from V and 11 from J, leaving 19 bases between them. From germline, CDR1 is SEHNR and CDR2 FQNEAQ (reference sequence). The CDR3 spans 15 residues. DNA of the CDR3: TGTGCCAGCAGCTTACGCCGTTGGGGTGTGAATAAGCAGTTCTTC. Translating it yields CASSLRRWGVNKQFF.

This chain uses TRBV28 with TRBJ2-7; D may be TRBD2 (6 bases). Germline CDR1 is MDHEN and CDR2 is SYDVKM. Trimming left V 10 bases short and J 6 bases short, with 19 bases between. The CDR3 is 13 residues long. The CDR3 loop is CANNSEQGGEQYF. The CDR3 nucleotides read TGTGCCAACAACTCCGAGCAGGGAGGCGAGCAGTACTTC.

This clonotype has a count of ten or more. The V gene is TRBV5-5, the J gene TRBJ1-1; D is unresolved. Trimming left V 1 base short and J 1 base short, with 8 bases between. The germline gives CDR1 SGHKS, CDR2 YYEKEE (reference sequence). The CDR3 runs 14 residues. The CDR3 region is CASSLQASNTEAFF. The CDR3 DNA reads TGTGCCAGCAGCTTGCAGGCCTCGAACACTGAAGCTTTCTTT.

This clonotype was counted between two and nine times. This chain's CDR3 is CSARGGRANNEQFF. The DNA of the CDR3 is TGCAGTGCTAGAGGCGGGAGGGCCAACAATGAGCAGTTCTTC. The rearrangement links TRBV20-1 to TRBJ2-1, with TRBD2 identical over 9 bases. CDR3 length: 14 amino acids. Germline assignment: CDR1 DFQATT and CDR2 SNEGSKA (reference sequence). The junction had 3 bases not matched to a gene; V was cut back by 1 base and J by 5 bases.

This clonotype was seen a few times. V usage is TRBV3-1 and J usage is TRBJ1-1; 7 nucleotides align to TRBD1. This CDR3 contains 13 residues. Germline V lookup: CDR1 LGHDT, CDR2 YNNKEL (reference sequence). The ends lost 3 bases at V and 10 bases at J; junction bases unmatched: 8. The DNA of the CDR3 is TGTGCCAGCAGCCAGACCCGACAGGGAGTAGCTTTCTTT. As protein: CASSQTRQGVAFF. Complete variable domain (other parts from reference TRBV3-1 and TRBJ1-1): DTAVSQTPKYLVTQMGNDKSIKCEQNLGHDTMYWYKQDSKKFLKIMFSYNNKELIINETVPNRFSPKSPDKAHLNLHINSLELGDSAVYFCASSQTRQGVAFFGQGTRLTVV.

Of note for this clonotype: With a much larger clone just one base away, this may be a read error. V usage is TRBV29-1 and J usage is TRBJ2-4; the D call may be TRBD1 or TRBD2 (6 bases each). V lost 6 bases and J lost 13, with 25 bases in between. Germline V gene sequence: CDR1 SQVTM, CDR2 ANQGSEA. The CDR3 sequence is 14 residues long. CDR3 DNA: TGCAGCGTCAAATACAGGGACTCCTACAATGAGCAGTACTTC. It specifies CSVKYRDSYNEQYF.

This clonotype occurred many times. The J gene is TRBJ2-5, the V gene TRBV12-3 or TRBV12-4; D may be TRBD1 (6 bases). Trimming took off 5 bases at V and 1 base at J, with 11 bases between the two ends. The CDR3 contains 14 residues. DNA of the CDR3: TGTGCCAGCAGTCGCCGGGACATCCAAGAGACCCAGTACTTC. Translation: CASSRRDIQETQYF.

This clonotype was recorded a few times. V usage is TRBV3-1 and J usage is TRBJ2-7; 13 bases are shared with TRBD2. This CDR3 region has 17 residues. V trimming: 0 bases; J trimming: 3 bases; junction bases outside the gene matches: 5. The germline gives CDR1 LGHDT, CDR2 YNNKEL (reference sequence). CDR3 nucleotides: TGTGCCAGCAGCCAAGAGGGACTAGCGGGGTATTTCTACGAGCAGTACTTC. Translated: CASSQEGLAGYFYEQYF.

This clonotype was detected only a few times. The chain employs TRBV10-3 and TRBJ1-2; TRBD1 agrees at 8 bases. The trim removed 6 bases at V and 3 bases at J, leaving 3 bases unmatched. CDR1 ENHRY and CDR2 SYGVKD come from the germline V gene. The CDR3 is 13 amino acids. The CDR3 region is CAIRGQVDYGYTF. CDR3 in DNA: TGTGCCATCAGGGGACAGGTGGACTATGGCTACACCTTC.

The V and J genes are TRBV7-2 and TRBJ2-3; TRBD1 might be the D (6 bases). V lost 5 bases, J lost 2 bases, and 14 bases lay in between. In germline, CDR1 is SGHTA, CDR2 FQGNSA. The CDR3 runs to 15 residues. The CDR3 is CASSSRQATTDTQYF. The CDR3 DNA is TGTGCCAGCAGCAGTCGACAGGCGACCACAGATACGCAGTATTTT. The full variable domain, rest sourced from reference TRBV7-2 and TRBJ2-3, is GAGVSQSPSNKVTEKGKDVELRCDPISGHTALYWYRQSLGQGLEFLIYFQGNSAPDKSGLPSDRFSAERTGGSVSTLTIQRTQQEDSAVYLCASSSRQATTDTQYFGPGTRLTVL.

The J gene is TRBJ2-5, the V gene TRBV7-2; 7 positions match TRBD1. CDR1 and CDR2 from the germline V gene are SGHTA and FQGNSA. The CDR3 runs to 13 residues. After removal of 5 bases from V and 5 bases from J, the junction contained 5 bases not matched to a gene. As DNA, the CDR3 is TGTGCCAGCAGCGTAGACAGGGTGGAGACCCAGTACTTC. Its protein product is CASSVDRVETQYF.

The CDR3 DNA reads as TGTGCCTGCACACAAGGGGCGAACACTGAAGCTTTCTTT. Its protein product is CACTQGANTEAFF. This chain links TRBV30 with TRBJ1-1; D is possibly TRBD1 (5 bases). The length of the CDR3 is 13 residues. Trimming removed 6 bases from V and 1 base from J, with 12 bases in between. Germline CDR1 GTSNPN, CDR2 SVGIG (reference sequence).

This clonotype turned up a few times. The chain recombines TRBV6-2 or TRBV6-3 with TRBJ2-1; TRBD2 agrees at 7 bases. Germline-derived CDR1 and CDR2 are MNHEY and SVGEGT. The CDR3 consists of 13 residues. Trimming removed 6 bases from V and 9 bases from J; junction bases left unmatched: 8. In DNA, the CDR3 is TGTGCCAGCAGCAGATTGGGGGGGGGTGAGCAGTTCTTC. Amino acid sequence: CASSRLGGGEQFF.